Listed below are T cell receptor beta chains from one sample, sequenced in a study of sequential checkpoint blockade in melanoma. Measured with immunoSEQ multiplex PCR; TCRdb has only the in-frame clones, and not every one. The data contain thousands of clones, roughly 75% of them singletons. The material was CD8+ T cells sorted from blood (inferred from file names), obtained from a patient given nivolumab and ipilimumab in sequence. The receptors here all came from a human donor with melanoma. Both conserved end residues are part of each CDR3. The D gene is left open where the match is weak. Rows may omit the clone size; those that give it use once, few, many or a size class.

v_gene	d_gene	abundance	j_gene	CDR3nt	CDR3aa
TRBV6-6	.	.	TRBJ2-3	TGTGCCAGCATTCAGGGTAGCACAGATACGCAGTATTTT	CASIQGSTDTQYF
TRBV30	TRBD2	.	TRBJ2-1	TGTGCCTGGAGTGTAATAGCGGGAGGGTACAATGAGCAGTTCTTC	CAWSVIAGGYNEQFF
TRBV6-4	TRBD2	.	TRBJ2-1	TGTGCCAGCAGCGGGAGTGGGGGAGGGCCTATCGATGAGCAGTTCTTC	CASSGSGGGPIDEQFF
TRBV28	TRBD2	.	TRBJ2-7	TGTGCCAGCAGTTTGGGGGTTTCGACTAGCGGGAGGGCCCCTTTGGAGCAGTACTTC	CASSLGVSTSGRAPLEQYF
TRBV19	TRBD1	.	TRBJ2-5	TGTGCCAGTATTCTCAGGGGGCATCAAGAGACCCAGTACTTC	CASILRGHQETQYF
TRBV7-6	.	.	TRBJ1-5	TGTGCCAGCAGCTTAGCAGGGGGTACACAGCCCCAGCATTTT	CASSLAGGTQPQHF
TRBV19	.	few	TRBJ2-3	TGTGCCAGTTCGGTTGCGACAGACACAGATACGCAGTATTTT	CASSVATDTDTQYF
TRBV4-3	TRBD2	medium-sized	TRBJ2-7	TGCGCCAGCAGCCAAGAGGAGGGTAGCGGGAGTTACGAGCAGTACTTC	CASSQEEGSGSYEQYF
TRBV4-3	.	.	TRBJ2-7	TGCGCCAGCAGCCAAGCCCGACTAGCCTACGAGCAGTACTTC	CASSQARLAYEQYF
TRBV27	.	once	TRBJ1-5	TGTGCCAGTTGGGCGGGGGACAATCAGCCCCAGCATTTT	CASWAGDNQPQHF
TRBV4-3	.	.	TRBJ1-5	TGCGCCAGCAGCCCGTCGGGGTTCAGCAATCAGCCCCAGCATTTT	CASSPSGFSNQPQHF
TRBV6-5	TRBD1	.	TRBJ2-3	TGTGCCAGCAGTGGGACAGGGGAGGCGGATACGCAGTATTTT	CASSGTGEADTQYF
TRBV27	TRBD1	.	TRBJ1-2	TGTGCCAGCAGTTTAACTTATCACAGGGGGCGTAAATACGGCTACACCTTC	CASSLTYHRGRKYGYTF
TRBV6-4	.	.	TRBJ2-5	TGTGCCAGCAGTGAAGGAGCGGAAGAGACCCAGTACTTC	CASSEGAEETQYF
TRBV4-2	TRBD1	.	TRBJ1-1	TGTGCCAGCAGCCCCTCCGGAACAGGGGTCGGAAACACTGAAGCTTTCTTT	CASSPSGTGVGNTEAFF
TRBV7-2	.	few	TRBJ2-1	TGCGCCAGCAGCCAAGGGGAGGAGGCCTACAATGAGCAGTTCTTC	CASSQGEEAYNEQFF
TRBV6-5	TRBD1	.	TRBJ2-7	TGTGCCAGCGCGCGGGGACAGGGGTCAGGCGAGCAGTACTTC	CASARGQGSGEQYF
TRBV4-3	.	.	TRBJ1-6	TGCGCCAGCAGCCAAGGGCTCCCCAGGGCTGGAGATTCACCCCTCCACTTT	CASSQGLPRAGDSPLHF